This T cell receptor (beta chain) was sequenced for a study of OX40 agonist ivuxolimab in advanced cancers. Study details: Dose-escalation patients were diagnosed with hepatocellular carcinoma, melanoma, renal cell cancer or head and neck cancer.

The germline V gene has CDR1 SGHNT and CDR2 YYREEE (reference sequence). The trim removed 4 bases at V and 6 bases at J, leaving 7 bases unmatched. The CDR3 length is 14 residues. The repertoire was sequenced with immunoSEQ multiplex PCR; TCRdb's copy has only in-frame clones and lacks some. The sample has more than 100,000 clones; about nine tenths are singletons. This TCR came from an adult with an advanced solid tumor such as melanoma, head and neck, liver or kidney cancer. The sequencing here drew on CD4+ or CD8+ T cells sorted from blood, taken in a trial of the OX40 agonist ivuxolimab. This chain connects TRBV5-4 to TRBJ2-3; 8 bases are a match to TRBD2. CDR3 protein: CASSQREGWDTQYF. In nucleotides, the CDR3 is TGTGCCAGCAGCCAACGGGAGGGCTGGGATACGCAGTATTTT. The whole variable domain, remainder taken from reference TRBV5-4 and TRBJ2-3, is ETGVTQSPTHLIKTRGQQVTLRCSSQSGHNTVSWYQQALGQGPQFIFQYYREEENGRGNFPPRFSGLQFPNYSSELNVNALELDDSALYLCASSQREGWDTQYFGPGTRLTVL.